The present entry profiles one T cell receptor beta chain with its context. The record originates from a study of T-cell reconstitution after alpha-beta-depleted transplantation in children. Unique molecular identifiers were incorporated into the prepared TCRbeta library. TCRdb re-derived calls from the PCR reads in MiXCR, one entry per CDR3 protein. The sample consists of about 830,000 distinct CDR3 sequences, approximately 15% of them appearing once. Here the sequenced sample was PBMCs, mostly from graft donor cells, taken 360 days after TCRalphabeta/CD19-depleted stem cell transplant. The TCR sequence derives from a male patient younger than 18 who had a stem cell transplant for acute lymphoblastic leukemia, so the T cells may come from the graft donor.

CDR3 residues: CASSLRGAGQPQHF. CDR3 nucleotides: TGTGCCAGCAGTTTGAGAGGGGCGGGCCAGCCCCAGCATTTT. The chain combines TRBV12-3 or TRBV12-4 with TRBJ1-5; tentatively, D is TRBD1 (5 bases). V was shortened by 3 bases and J by 7 bases, with 13 bases between the two germline ends. The CDR3 runs to 14 residues.